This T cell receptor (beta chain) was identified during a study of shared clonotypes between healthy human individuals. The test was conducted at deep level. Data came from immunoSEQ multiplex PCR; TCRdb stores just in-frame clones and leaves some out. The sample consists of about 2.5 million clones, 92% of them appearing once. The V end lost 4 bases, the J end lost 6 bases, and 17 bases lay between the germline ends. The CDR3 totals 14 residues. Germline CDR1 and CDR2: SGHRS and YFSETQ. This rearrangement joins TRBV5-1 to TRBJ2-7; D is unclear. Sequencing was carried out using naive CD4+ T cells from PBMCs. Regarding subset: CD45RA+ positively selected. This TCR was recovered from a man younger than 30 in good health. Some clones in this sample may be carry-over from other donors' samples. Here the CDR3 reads CASSPLDWVLEQYF. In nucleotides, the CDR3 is TGCGCCAGCAGCCCCCTGGATTGGGTCCTCGAGCAGTACTTC.